The sequence of this T cell receptor beta chain was determined in a study of CD8+ T cells in alopecia areata. Study as a whole: C3H/HeJ donors aged about 6-12 months with spontaneous alopecia supplied skin grafted onto approximately 6-11-week-old female C3H/HeJ mice.

RNA was extracted and reverse transcribed into cDNA as the sequencing template. The method was immunoSEQ multiplex PCR; TCRdb's version includes in-frame clones alone and lacks a portion of them. The repertoire consists of around 300,000 clones, none detected only once. Germline CDR1 and CDR2: NNHNN and SYGAGS (reference sequence). Between the trimmed V and J ends, which lost 0 bases and 2 bases, there was a span of 12 bases. The CDR3 contains 16 residues. Findings and limits, study-wide: Affected scalp, especially in alopecia totalis/universalis, had a higher clonality than normal scalp did.

On this clone itself: Its cognate antigen is unknown. The gene names here belong to mouse. The CDR3 extends 4 residues past the end of the read, so its final part is completed from the germline J gene.

CD4, CD8alpha, NKG2D, NKG2ACE and other markers guided sorting of pooled cutaneous lymph node cells. Sequencing was carried out using CD4+ T cells sorted from a lymph node. The clonotype was recovered from a C3H/HeJ mouse with alopecia areata. For the strain, the MHC haplotype given is H2-k. The J gene is TRBJ2-1, the V gene TRBV13-2; the D gene is possibly TRBD2 (5 bases). Incomplete CDR3 DNA: TGTGCCAGCGGTGATGCACGGGAGGACTACTATGCT. Its translation: CASGDAREDYYA. The CDR3 as a whole reads CASGDAREDYYAEQFF.